These 27 T cell receptor beta chains came from one sample sequenced in a study of monozygotic twins with inflammatory bowel disease. TCRdb reprocessed the 5' RACE reads, keeping one entry per CDR3 protein, no DNA. The sample includes tens of thousands of distinct CDR3 sequences. Sequencing used blood. Every receptor here comes from a human donor with ulcerative colitis or Crohn's disease, or a healthy co-twin of an affected twin (not recorded which).

The V gene is TRBV24-1, the J gene TRBJ1-1. The CDR3 consists of 12 residues. Looked up from germline, CDR1 is KGHDR and CDR2 is SFDVKD. The CDR3 reads CATGGGDTEAFF.

The chain is built from TRBV5-1 and TRBJ2-1; TCRdb selects TRBD1, and the lack of DNA leaves this call unchecked. CDR3 length: 15 amino acids. Germline lookup yields CDR1 SGHRS and CDR2 YFSETQ. CDR3: CASSQPGQGSNEQFF.

This sequence joins TRBV7-2 and TRBJ1-1; TCRdb's assignment of TRBD1 cannot be checked, as there is no DNA. From germline, CDR1 is SGHTA and CDR2 FQGNSA. This CDR3 region has 13 residues. CDR3 amino acids: CASSPRANTEAFF.

The J gene is TRBJ2-3, the V gene TRBV6-2 or TRBV6-3; with no DNA, the TCRdb D assignment of TRBD1 cannot be verified. The CDR3 consists of 13 residues. The germline CDR1 and CDR2 sequences are MNHEY and SVGEGT. The CDR3 reads CASQVGTTDTQYF.

V is TRBV6-1 and J is TRBJ1-1; TCRdb gives TRBD1 as the D gene, but with no DNA this cannot be confirmed. CDR1 and CDR2 (germline): MNHNS, SASEGT. This CDR3 spans 13 amino acids. CDR3 protein: CASSEGRETEAFF.

The gene calls are TRBV19 and TRBJ2-4; TCRdb returns TRBD1, unconfirmable since there is no DNA. The CDR3 runs to 17 residues. From germline, CDR1 is LNHDA and CDR2 SQIVND (reference sequence). Here the CDR3 reads CASTIMPGQGAKNIQYF.

This chain connects TRBV2 to TRBJ1-5; without DNA, the TCRdb call of TRBD1 cannot be checked. The CDR3 is 15 amino acids. Germline V gene data show CDR1 as SNHLY and CDR2 as FYNNEI. CDR3 amino acids: CASNRQGDSNQPQHF. Supplemented by reference TRBV2 and TRBJ1-5, the full variable domain reads EPEVTQTPSHQVTQMGQEVILRCVPISNHLYFYWYRQILGQKVEFLVSFYNNEISEKSEIFDDQFSVERPDGSNFTLKIRSTKLEDSAMYFCASNRQGDSNQPQHFGDGTRLSIL.

The chain combines TRBV7-8 with TRBJ2-7; the D call of TRBD1 rests on TCRdb alone, since no DNA is present to check it. CDR3 size: 15 residues. Germline V gives CDR1 SGHVS, CDR2 FQNEAQ. CDR3 protein: CASSLEPSDSYEQYF.

Considering frequency, this clonotype is medium-sized. The CDR3 sequence: CSAPTGTAYSGYTF. The chain has TRBV20-1 and TRBJ1-2; the TCRdb call, TRBD1, lacks DNA for checking. CDR3 size: 14 residues. Looked up from germline, CDR1 is DFQATT and CDR2 is SNEGSKA (reference sequence).

This sequence joins TRBV7-9 and TRBJ1-1. The CDR3 consists of 15 residues. Germline-derived CDR1 and CDR2 are SEHNR and FQNEAQ (reference sequence). CDR3 sequence: CASSLSDRENTEAFF.

The chain joins TRBV5-6 to TRBJ1-3. CDR3 size: 15 residues. Germline V lookup: CDR1 SGHDT, CDR2 YYEEEE. Here the CDR3 reads CASSLIGSSGNTIYF.

The chain joins TRBV10-3 to TRBJ1-3; the D gene TCRdb calls, TRBD1, cannot be checked with no DNA. This CDR3 has 13 amino acids. Germline V gene sequence: CDR1 ENHRY, CDR2 SYGVKD. The CDR3 protein is CAIRTGDGNTIYF.

This chain joins TRBV6-6 and TRBJ1-4; TCRdb outputs TRBD1, but without DNA this stays unchecked. The germline gives CDR1 MNHNY, CDR2 SVGAGI (reference sequence). CDR3 size: 12 residues. The CDR3 is CASRDGLEKLFF.

The CDR3 protein is CASSPPGRVEQFF. The V gene is TRBV18, the J gene TRBJ2-1. Germline loops: CDR1 KGHSH, CDR2 LQKENI. This CDR3 spans 13 amino acids.

V gene TRBV7-9 combines with J gene TRBJ2-3; TCRdb's D call of TRBD1 is untestable without DNA. In germline, CDR1 is SEHNR, CDR2 FQNEAQ (reference sequence). The CDR3 has 15 amino acids. The CDR3 here is CASSLGGIWTDTQYF.

Frequency places this clonotype as medium-sized. This chain's CDR3 is CSARRPEGLDEQYF. The chain uses TRBV20-1 and TRBJ2-7; TCRdb designates TRBD2, a call that cannot be tested without DNA. The CDR3 is made up of 14 amino acids. Germline CDR1 reads DFQATT; CDR2 reads SNEGSKA (reference sequence).

V and J are TRBV7-9 and TRBJ1-6. The CDR3 extends over 16 amino acids. Looked up from germline, CDR1 is SEHNR and CDR2 is FQNEAQ (reference sequence). Here the CDR3 reads CASSPRESWDNSPLHF.

V is TRBV12-3 or TRBV12-4 and J is TRBJ2-3. The CDR3 totals 12 residues. CDR3: CASSREKDTQYF.

This rearrangement joins TRBV6-6 to TRBJ1-1. Germline lookup yields CDR1 MNHNY and CDR2 SVGAGI (reference sequence). This CDR3 is 13 amino acids long. The CDR3 loop is CASSWGKNTEAFF.

J is TRBJ2-6 and V is TRBV20-1; TCRdb's D gene call, TRBD1, goes unchecked for lack of DNA. Germline loops: CDR1 DFQATT, CDR2 SNEGSKA (reference sequence). The CDR3 has 14 amino acids. CDR3 residues: CSALQGAGANVLTF.

The V gene is TRBV12-3 or TRBV12-4, the J gene TRBJ1-1; the TRBD1 assignment by TCRdb is unverifiable without DNA. This CDR3 contains 12 residues. The CDR3: CASSLGPTEAFF.

The V call is TRBV7-2, the J call TRBJ1-3. The germline gives CDR1 SGHTA, CDR2 FQGNSA. This CDR3 comprises 16 residues. The CDR3 region is CASSLSRTKGGNTIYF. The full variable domain, rest sourced from reference TRBV7-2 and TRBJ1-3, is GAGVSQSPSNKVTEKGKDVELRCDPISGHTALYWYRQSLGQGLEFLIYFQGNSAPDKSGLPSDRFSAERTGGSVSTLTIQRTQQEDSAVYLCASSLSRTKGGNTIYFGEGSWLTVV.

The chain couples TRBV20-1 to TRBJ2-7; TCRdb selects TRBD2, and the lack of DNA leaves this call unchecked. The V gene's germline CDR1 is DFQATT and CDR2 SNEGSKA (reference sequence). The CDR3 runs 12 residues. This CDR3 is CSARGEGAGQYF.

This sequence joins TRBV5-1 and TRBJ1-6; there is no DNA to check the TCRdb D call of TRBD1. Germline-derived CDR1 and CDR2 are SGHRS and YFSETQ. The CDR3 consists of 15 residues. CDR3 sequence reads: CASSLGGSHDSPLHF.

CDR3 residues: CASSLLGGRGAFF. This chain connects TRBV12-3 or TRBV12-4 to TRBJ1-1; the D call from TCRdb, TRBD1, cannot be confirmed without DNA. The CDR3 has 13 amino acids.

CDR3 loop: CASSSPSMNTEAFF. The V gene is TRBV5-1, the J gene TRBJ1-1. The CDR3 contains 14 residues. Germline V lookup: CDR1 SGHRS, CDR2 YFSETQ.

The gene calls are TRBV7-8 and TRBJ1-4; the TCRdb call, TRBD1, lacks DNA for checking. The CDR3 spans 12 residues. Looked up from germline, CDR1 is SGHVS and CDR2 is FQNEAQ. CDR3 in amino acids: CASSTQGEKLFF.